This T cell receptor (beta chain) was obtained from a study of T cells in Graves' hyperthyroidism and ophthalmopathy. Points from the study as a whole: Separation of ophthalmopathy from stable hyperthyroidism was achieved by a 13 V-J model.

PBMCs were collected from an approximately 9 ml volume of fresh peripheral blood. The TCR beta CDR3 regions underwent amplification using RNA transcripts as the source. An initial round of RT-PCR targeting the TCR CDR3 relied on the HTBI primer set. TCRdb reanalysed the multiplex PCR reads using MiXCR and keeps one entry per CDR3 protein. Of about 410,000 distinct CDR3 sequences in the sample, roughly 15% are singletons; the top ten hold about 13%. This clonotype was counted ten times or more. What it binds is unknown. The CDR3 is 15 residues long. Germline-derived CDR1 and CDR2 are SGHVS and FQNEAQ. V was clipped by 2 bases and J by 8 bases, with 16 bases between them.

This receptor was taken from a man between 18 and 29 years old with Graves' ophthalmopathy. Sample: blood. The chain couples TRBV7-8 to TRBJ2-1, with D possibly being TRBD2 (5 bases). The CDR3 DNA reads TGTGCCAGCAGCTTACGGCGGGCCGGCCCCCATGAGCAGTTCTTC. Translating gives CASSLRRAGPHEQFF.